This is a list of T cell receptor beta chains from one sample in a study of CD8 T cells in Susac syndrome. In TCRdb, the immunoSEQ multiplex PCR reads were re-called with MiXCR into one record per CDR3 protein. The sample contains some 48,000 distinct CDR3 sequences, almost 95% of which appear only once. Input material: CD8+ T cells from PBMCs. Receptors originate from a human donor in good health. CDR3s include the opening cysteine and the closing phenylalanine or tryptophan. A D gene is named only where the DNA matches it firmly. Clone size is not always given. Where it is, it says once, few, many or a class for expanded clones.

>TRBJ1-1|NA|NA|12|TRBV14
CASSLRNTEAFF
TGTGCCAGCAGCCTAAGGAACACTGAAGCTTTCTTT
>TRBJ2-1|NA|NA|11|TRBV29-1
CSTPSPNEQFF
TGCAGCACTCCCTCCCCCAATGAGCAGTTCTTC
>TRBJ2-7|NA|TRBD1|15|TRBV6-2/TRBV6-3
CASSRGQETSYEQYF
TGTGCCAGCAGCCGGGGACAGGAGACCTCCTACGAGCAGTACTTC
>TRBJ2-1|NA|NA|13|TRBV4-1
CASSQVLGDEQFF
TGCGCCAGCAGCCAAGTCCTCGGGGATGAGCAGTTCTTC
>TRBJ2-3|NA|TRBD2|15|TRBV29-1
CSVDRLAGFTDTQYF
TGCAGCGTTGACCGACTAGCGGGCTTCACAGATACGCAGTATTTT
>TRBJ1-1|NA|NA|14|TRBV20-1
CSALPLTLPTEAFF
TGCAGTGCCCTACCCCTCACCCTACCCACTGAAGCTTTCTTT
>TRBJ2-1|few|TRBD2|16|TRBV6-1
CASTRGTSGSNNEQFF
TGTGCCAGCACCAGAGGGACTAGCGGGAGTAACAATGAGCAGTTCTTC
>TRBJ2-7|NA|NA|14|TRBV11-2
CASSWDSGSYEQYF
TGTGCCAGCAGCTGGGACAGCGGGTCCTACGAGCAGTACTTC
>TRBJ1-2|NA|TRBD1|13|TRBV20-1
CSAWTGREYGYTF
TGCAGTGCCTGGACAGGGCGAGAGTATGGCTACACCTTC
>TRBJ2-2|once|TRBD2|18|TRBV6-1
CASSLRELAGSNTGELFF
TGTGCCAGCAGCCTCCGTGAACTAGCGGGCTCGAACACCGGGGAGCTGTTTTTT
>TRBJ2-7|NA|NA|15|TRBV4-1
CASSLSVTSSYEQYF
TGCGCCAGCAGCCTATCCGTGACTAGCTCCTACGAGCAGTACTTC
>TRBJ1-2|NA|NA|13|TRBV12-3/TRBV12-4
CASSSGGWYGYTF
TGTGCCAGCAGTTCGGGGGGCTGGTATGGCTACACCTTC
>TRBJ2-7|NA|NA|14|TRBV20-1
CSARDLAGDYEQYF
TGCAGTGCTAGAGATCTAGCAGGGGACTACGAGCAGTACTTC
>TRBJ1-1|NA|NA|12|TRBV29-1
CSVFGENTEAFF
TGCAGCGTTTTCGGAGAGAACACTGAAGCTTTCTTT
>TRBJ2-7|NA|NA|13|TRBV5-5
CASSGPGSYEQYF
TGTGCCAGCAGCGGCCCCGGCTCCTACGAGCAGTACTTC
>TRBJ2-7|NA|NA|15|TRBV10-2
CAAFRRRVHSYEQYF
TGCGCCGCCTTCCGCAGACGGGTCCACTCCTACGAGCAGTACTTC
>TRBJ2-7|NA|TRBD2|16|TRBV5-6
CASSWGTSGSTYEQYF
TGTGCCAGCAGCTGGGGTACTAGCGGCTCTACCTACGAGCAGTACTTC
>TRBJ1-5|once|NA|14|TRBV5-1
CASSPLGVGQPQHF
TGCGCCAGCAGCCCCTTGGGGGTGGGTCAGCCCCAGCATTTT
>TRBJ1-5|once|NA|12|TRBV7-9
CASSFMHQPQHF
TGTGCCAGCAGCTTTATGCATCAGCCCCAGCATTTT
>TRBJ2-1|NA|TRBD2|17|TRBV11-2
CASSPEEGLAVPTEQFF
TGTGCCAGCAGCCCAGAAGAGGGACTAGCGGTTCCTACGGAGCAGTTCTTC
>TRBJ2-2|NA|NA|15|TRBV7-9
CASSFRLENTGELFF
TGTGCCAGCAGCTTTCGTCTCGAGAACACCGGGGAGCTGTTTTTT
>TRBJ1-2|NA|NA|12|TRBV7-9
CASRGLTLGYTF
TGTGCCAGCAGGGGGCTGACACTAGGCTACACCTTC
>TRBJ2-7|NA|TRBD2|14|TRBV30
CAWDPGLAGYEQYF
TGTGCCTGGGATCCGGGACTAGCGGGTTACGAGCAGTACTTC
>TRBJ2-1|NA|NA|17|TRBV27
CASSLVKIASSYNEQFF
TGTGCCAGCAGTTTAGTGAAGATAGCGAGCTCCTACAATGAGCAGTTCTTC
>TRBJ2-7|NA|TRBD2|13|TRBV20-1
CSAEGLASYEQYF
TGCAGTGCGGAAGGACTAGCTTCCTACGAGCAGTACTTC
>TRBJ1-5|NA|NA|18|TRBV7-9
CASSLARQVVGGDQPQHF
TGTGCCAGCAGCTTAGCGAGACAGGTTGTTGGGGGAGATCAGCCCCAGCATTTT
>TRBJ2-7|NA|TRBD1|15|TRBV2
CASNLGGTGTYEQYF
TGTGCCAGCAATCTTGGAGGGACAGGAACCTACGAGCAGTACTTC
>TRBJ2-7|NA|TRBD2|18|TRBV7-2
CASSLLGRGTSGTYEQYF
TGTGCCAGCAGCTTACTAGGGAGAGGGACTAGCGGGACGTACGAGCAGTACTTC
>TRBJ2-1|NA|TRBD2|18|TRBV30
CAWRRGTGGPLTYNEQFF
TGTGCCTGGAGACGGGGAACGGGAGGGCCCTTAACCTACAATGAGCAGTTCTTC
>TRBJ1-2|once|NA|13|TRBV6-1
CASSEGRAYGYTF
TGTGCCAGCAGTGAAGGCAGAGCCTATGGCTACACCTTC
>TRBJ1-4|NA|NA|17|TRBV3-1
CASSHRITGKRNEKLFF
TGTGCCAGCAGCCACCGAATTACCGGGAAGAGGAATGAAAAACTGTTTTTT
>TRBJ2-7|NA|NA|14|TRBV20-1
CSARGGSRAYEQYF
TGCAGTGCTAGAGGTGGCAGTCGTGCCTACGAGCAGTACTTC
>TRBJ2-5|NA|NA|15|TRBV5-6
CASSPSTWGRETQYF
TGTGCCAGCAGTCCCTCCACGTGGGGGAGAGAGACCCAGTACTTC
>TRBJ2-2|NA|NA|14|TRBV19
CASTWGPNTGELFF
TGTGCCAGTACTTGGGGACCGAACACCGGGGAGCTGTTTTTT
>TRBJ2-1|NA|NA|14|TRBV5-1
CASSFGGDLNEQFF
TGCGCCAGCAGCTTCGGCGGGGACCTAAATGAGCAGTTCTTC